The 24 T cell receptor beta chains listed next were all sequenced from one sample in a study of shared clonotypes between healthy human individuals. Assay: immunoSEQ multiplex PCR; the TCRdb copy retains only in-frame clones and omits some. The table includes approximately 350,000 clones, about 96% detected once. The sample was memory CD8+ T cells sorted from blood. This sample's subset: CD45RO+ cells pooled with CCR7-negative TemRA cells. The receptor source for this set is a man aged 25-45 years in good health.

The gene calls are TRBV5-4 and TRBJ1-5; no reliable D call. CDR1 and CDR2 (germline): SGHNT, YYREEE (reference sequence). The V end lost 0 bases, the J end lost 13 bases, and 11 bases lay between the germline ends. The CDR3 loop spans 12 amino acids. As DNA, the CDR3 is TGTGCCAGCAGCTTGGACAGTGGTTATCAGCATTTT. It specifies CASSLDSGYQHF. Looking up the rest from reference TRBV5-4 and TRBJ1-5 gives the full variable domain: ETGVTQSPTHLIKTRGQQVTLRCSSQSGHNTVSWYQQALGQGPQFIFQYYREEENGRGNFPPRFSGLQFPNYSSELNVNALELDDSALYLCASSLDSGYQHFGDGTRLSIL.

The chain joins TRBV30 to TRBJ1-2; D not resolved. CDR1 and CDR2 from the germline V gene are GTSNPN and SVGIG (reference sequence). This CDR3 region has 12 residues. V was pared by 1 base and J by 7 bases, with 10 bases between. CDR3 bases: TGTGCCTGGAGTGCTGGGAGCGGTGGCTACACCTTC. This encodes CAWSAGSGGYTF.

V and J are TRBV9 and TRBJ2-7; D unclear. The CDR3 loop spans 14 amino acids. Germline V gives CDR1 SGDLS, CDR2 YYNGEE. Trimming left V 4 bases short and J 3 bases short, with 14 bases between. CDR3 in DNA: TGTGCCAGCAGCTCCCAGGCAAGGGACTACGAGCAGTACTTC. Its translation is CASSSQARDYEQYF.

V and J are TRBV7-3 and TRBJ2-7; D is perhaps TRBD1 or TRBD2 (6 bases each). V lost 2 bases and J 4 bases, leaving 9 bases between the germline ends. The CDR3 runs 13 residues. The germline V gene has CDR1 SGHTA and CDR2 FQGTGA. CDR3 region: CASSLGGPYEQYF. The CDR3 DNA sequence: TGTGCCAGCAGCTTAGGGGGGCCGTACGAGCAGTACTTC.

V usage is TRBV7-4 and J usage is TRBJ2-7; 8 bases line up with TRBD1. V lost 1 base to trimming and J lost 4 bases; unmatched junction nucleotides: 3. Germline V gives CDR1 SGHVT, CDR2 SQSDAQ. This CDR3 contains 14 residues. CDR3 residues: CASSLGTGFYEQYF. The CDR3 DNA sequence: TGTGCCAGCAGCTTAGGGACAGGGTTTTACGAGCAGTACTTC.

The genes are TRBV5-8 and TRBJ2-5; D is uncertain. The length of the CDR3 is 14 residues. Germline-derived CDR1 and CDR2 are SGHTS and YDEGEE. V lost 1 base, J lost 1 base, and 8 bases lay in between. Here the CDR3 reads CASSLIWSQETQYF. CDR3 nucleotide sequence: TGTGCCAGCAGCTTGATTTGGTCCCAAGAGACCCAGTACTTC. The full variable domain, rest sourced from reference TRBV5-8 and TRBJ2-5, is EAGVTQSPTHLIKTRGQQATLRCSPISGHTSVYWYQQALGLGLQFLLWYDEGEERNRGNFPPRFSGRQFPNYSSELNVNALELEDSALYLCASSLIWSQETQYFGPGTRLLVL.

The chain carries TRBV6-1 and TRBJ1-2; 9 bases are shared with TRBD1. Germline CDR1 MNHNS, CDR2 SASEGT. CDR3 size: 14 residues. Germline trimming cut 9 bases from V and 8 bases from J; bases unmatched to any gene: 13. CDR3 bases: TGTGCCAGAGACTTGGGACAGGGCCTGTACGGCTACACCTTC. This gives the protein CARDLGQGLYGYTF.

The CDR3 here is CAIRTGPDTQYF. As DNA, the CDR3 is TGTGCCATCCGGACGGGGCCAGATACGCAGTATTTT. The genes are TRBV10-3 and TRBJ2-3; D might be TRBD1 or TRBD2, each matching 5 bases. The CDR3 has 12 amino acids. Trimming took off 8 bases at V and 4 bases at J, with 10 bases between the two ends. CDR1 and CDR2 (germline): ENHRY, SYGVKD.

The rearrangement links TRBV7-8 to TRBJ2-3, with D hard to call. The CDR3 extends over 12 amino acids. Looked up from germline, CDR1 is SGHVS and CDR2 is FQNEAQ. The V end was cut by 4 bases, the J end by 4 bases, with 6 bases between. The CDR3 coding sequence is TGTGCCAGCAGCTCAATACCAGATACGCAGTATTTT. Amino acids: CASSSIPDTQYF.

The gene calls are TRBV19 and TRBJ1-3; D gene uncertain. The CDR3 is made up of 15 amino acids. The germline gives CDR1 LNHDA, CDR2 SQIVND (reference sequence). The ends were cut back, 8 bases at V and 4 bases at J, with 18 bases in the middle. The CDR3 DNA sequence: TGTGCCAGTGCCGGACGGACTCCTTCCGGAAACACCATATATTTT. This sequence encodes CASAGRTPSGNTIYF.

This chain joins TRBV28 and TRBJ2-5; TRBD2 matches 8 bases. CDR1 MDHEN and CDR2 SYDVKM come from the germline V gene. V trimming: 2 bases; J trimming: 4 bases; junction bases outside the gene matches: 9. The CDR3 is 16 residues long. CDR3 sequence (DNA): TGTGCCAGCAGTTTAGTGGGACTAGTGTGGCGAGAGACCCAGTACTTC. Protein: CASSLVGLVWRETQYF.

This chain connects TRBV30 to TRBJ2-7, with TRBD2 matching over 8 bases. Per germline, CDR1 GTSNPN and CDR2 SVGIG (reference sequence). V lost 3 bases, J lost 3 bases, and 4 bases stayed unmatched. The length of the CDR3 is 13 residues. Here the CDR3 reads CAWSPGTSYEQYF. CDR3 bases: TGTGCCTGGAGCCCCGGGACTAGCTACGAGCAGTACTTC.

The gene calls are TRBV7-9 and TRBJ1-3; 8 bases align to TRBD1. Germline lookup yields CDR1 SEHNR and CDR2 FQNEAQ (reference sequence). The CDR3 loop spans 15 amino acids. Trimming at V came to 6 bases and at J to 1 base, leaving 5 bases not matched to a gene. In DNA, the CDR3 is TGTGCCAGCAGTCGGACAGGGTGGTCTGGAAACACCATATATTTT. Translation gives CASSRTGWSGNTIYF.

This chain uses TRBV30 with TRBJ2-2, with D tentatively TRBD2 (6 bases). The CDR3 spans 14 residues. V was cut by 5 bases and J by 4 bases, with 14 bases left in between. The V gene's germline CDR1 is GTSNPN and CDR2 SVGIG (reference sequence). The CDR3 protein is CAWARDLSTGELFF. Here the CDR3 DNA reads TGTGCCTGGGCCCGGGACTTAAGCACCGGGGAGCTGTTTTTT.

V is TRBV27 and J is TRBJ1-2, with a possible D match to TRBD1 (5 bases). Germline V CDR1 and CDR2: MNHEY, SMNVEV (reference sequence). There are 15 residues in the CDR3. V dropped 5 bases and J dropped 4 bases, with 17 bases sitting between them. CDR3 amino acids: CASSIRYSRGYGYTF. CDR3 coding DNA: TGTGCCAGCAGTATACGGTACTCAAGGGGCTATGGCTACACCTTC.

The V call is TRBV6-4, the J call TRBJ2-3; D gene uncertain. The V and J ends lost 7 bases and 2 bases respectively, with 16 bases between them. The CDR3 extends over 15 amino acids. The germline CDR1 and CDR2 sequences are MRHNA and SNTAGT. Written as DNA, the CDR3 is TGTGCCAGCAACCTAATCGCAGCGATCACAGATACGCAGTATTTT. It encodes CASNLIAAITDTQYF.

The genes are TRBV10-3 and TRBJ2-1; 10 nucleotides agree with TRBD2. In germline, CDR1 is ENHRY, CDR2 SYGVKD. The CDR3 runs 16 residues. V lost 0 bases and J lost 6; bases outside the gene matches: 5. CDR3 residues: CAISESYRLAGNEQFF. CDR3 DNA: TGTGCCATCAGTGAGTCTTACAGACTAGCGGGCAATGAGCAGTTCTTC.

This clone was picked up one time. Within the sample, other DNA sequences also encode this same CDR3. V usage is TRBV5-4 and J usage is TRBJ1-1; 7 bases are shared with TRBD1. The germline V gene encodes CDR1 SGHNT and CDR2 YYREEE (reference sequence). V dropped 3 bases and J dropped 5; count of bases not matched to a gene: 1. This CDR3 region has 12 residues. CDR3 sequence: CASSSQGTEAFF. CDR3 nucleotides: TGTGCCAGCAGCTCACAGGGGACTGAAGCTTTCTTT.

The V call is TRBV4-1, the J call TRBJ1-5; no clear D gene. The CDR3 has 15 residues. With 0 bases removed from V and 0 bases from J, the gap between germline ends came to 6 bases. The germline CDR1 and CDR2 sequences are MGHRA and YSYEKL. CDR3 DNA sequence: TGCGCCAGCAGCCAAGACCAAGGTAGCAATCAGCCCCAGCATTTT. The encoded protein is CASSQDQGSNQPQHF.

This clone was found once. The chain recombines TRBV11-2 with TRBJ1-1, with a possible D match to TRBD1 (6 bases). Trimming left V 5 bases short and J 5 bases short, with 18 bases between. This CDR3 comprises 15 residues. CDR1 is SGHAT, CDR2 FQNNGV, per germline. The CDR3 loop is CASSTQMGGATEAFF. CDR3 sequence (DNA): TGTGCCAGCAGCACCCAGATGGGGGGGGCAACTGAAGCTTTCTTT. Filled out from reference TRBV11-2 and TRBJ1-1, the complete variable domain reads EAGVAQSPRYKIIEKRQSVAFWCNPISGHATLYWYQQILGQGPKLLIQFQNNGVVDDSQLPKDRFSAERLKGVDSTLKIQPAKLEDSAVYLCASSTQMGGATEAFFGQGTRLTVV.

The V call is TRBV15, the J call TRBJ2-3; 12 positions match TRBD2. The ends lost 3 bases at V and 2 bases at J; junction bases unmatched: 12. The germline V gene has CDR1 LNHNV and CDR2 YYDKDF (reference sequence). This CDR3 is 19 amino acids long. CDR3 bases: TGTGCCACCAGCAGGTTTACCCGACTAGCGGGAGTCACCACAGATACGCAGTATTTT. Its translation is CATSRFTRLAGVTTDTQYF. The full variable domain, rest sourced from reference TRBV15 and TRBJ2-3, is DAMVIQNPRYQVTQFGKPVTLSCSQTLNHNVMYWYQQKSSQAPKLLFHYYDKDFNNEADTPDNFQSRRPNTSFCFLDIRSPGLGDTAMYLCATSRFTRLAGVTTDTQYFGPGTRLTVL.

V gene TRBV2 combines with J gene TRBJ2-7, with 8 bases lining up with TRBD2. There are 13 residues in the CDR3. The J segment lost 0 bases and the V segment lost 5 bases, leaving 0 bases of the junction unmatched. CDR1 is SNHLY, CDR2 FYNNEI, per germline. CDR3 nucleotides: TGTGCCAGCAGTCGGGAGGGCTCCTACGAGCAGTACTTC. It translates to CASSREGSYEQYF.

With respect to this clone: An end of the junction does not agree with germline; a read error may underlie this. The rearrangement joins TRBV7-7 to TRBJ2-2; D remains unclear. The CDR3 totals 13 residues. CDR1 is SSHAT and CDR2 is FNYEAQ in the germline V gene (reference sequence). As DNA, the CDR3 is TGTGCTAGCAGCTTAGTCGAAGCCGGGGAGCTGTTTTTT. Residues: CASSLVEAGELFF.

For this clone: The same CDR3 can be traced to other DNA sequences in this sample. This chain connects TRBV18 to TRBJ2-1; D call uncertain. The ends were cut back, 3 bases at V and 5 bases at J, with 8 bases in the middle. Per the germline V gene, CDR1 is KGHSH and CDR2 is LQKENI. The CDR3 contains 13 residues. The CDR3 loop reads CASSPSLHNEQFF. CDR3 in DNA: TGTGCCAGCTCACCTTCGCTCCACAATGAGCAGTTCTTC.